The clone carrying this T cell receptor beta chain came up many times. The CDR3 covers 17 residues. Germline CDR1 and CDR2: SEHNR and FQNEAQ (reference sequence). Trimming took 5 bases from V and 6 from J, leaving 25 bases between them. Amplification yielded TCR beta CDR3 regions, with RNA transcripts as the source. Researchers ran a first-round RT-PCR on the TCR CDR3 using the HTBI primer set. TCRdb re-derived calls from the multiplex PCR reads in MiXCR, one entry per CDR3 protein. The data contain hundreds of thousands of distinct CDR3 sequences, roughly a third of them singletons. This entry belongs to a study of T cells in Graves' hyperthyroidism and ophthalmopathy.

Sequences were obtained from blood. The gene calls are TRBV7-9 and TRBJ1-1, with D tentatively TRBD1 (6 bases). The receptor's source is a woman in her thirties or forties with Graves' hyperthyroidism. CDR3 in DNA: TGTGCCAGCAGCCACTTCGCCGCCAGGGGACCCTCGGCTGAAGCTTTCTTT. This codes for CASSHFAARGPSAEAFF.